Presented here are 32 T cell receptor beta chains from one specimen sequenced in a study of T cells in tuberculosis. Profiled with immunoSEQ multiplex PCR; TCRdb holds only in-frame clones, not every one. The table has 30,000 to 35,000 clones, roughly 95% seen once. Sequences were obtained from PBMCs. These receptors all stem from a donor between 10 and 29 years old with latent tuberculosis or without tuberculosis infection.

The rearrangement joins TRBV10-2 to TRBJ2-7; 11 bases map to TRBD2. The CDR3 loop spans 13 amino acids. With 7 bases clipped from V and 3 bases from J, the junction kept 2 bases outside the gene matches. The germline gives CDR1 WSHSY, CDR2 SAAADI. The CDR3 region has the DNA TGCGCCAGCATAGGGACTAGCGGCTACGAGCAGTACTTC. This codes for CASIGTSGYEQYF.

DNA of the CDR3: TGTGCCAGCAGCGGACAGGGGGCGACCGGGGAGCTGTTTTTT. This codes for CASSGQGATGELFF. J is TRBJ2-2 and V is TRBV7-3, with 11 bases fitting TRBD1. V lost 5 bases to trimming and J lost 5 bases; unmatched junction nucleotides: 1. Germline V gene lookup returns CDR1 SGHTA and CDR2 FQGTGA. The CDR3 runs 14 residues.

The V and J genes are TRBV11-2 and TRBJ2-2; 7 nucleotides align to TRBD1. There are 16 residues in the CDR3. The V and J ends lost 5 bases and 7 bases, in that order; junction bases with no gene match: 13. CDR1 and CDR2 (germline): SGHAT, FQNNGV. CDR3 in amino acids: CASSPQTRGSGGELFF. As DNA, the CDR3 is TGTGCCAGCAGCCCTCAGACCAGGGGGAGTGGCGGGGAGCTGTTTTTT.

CDR3 loop: CASSLGQNNEQFF. CDR3 DNA: TGTGCCAGCAGCTTAGGACAGAACAATGAGCAGTTCTTC. This chain uses TRBV11-3 with TRBJ2-1, with a weak D call TRBD1 (5 bases). The V gene lost 1 base and the J gene lost 5 bases, with 6 bases spanning the gap. Germline V gene lookup returns CDR1 SGHNT and CDR2 YENEEA. CDR3 length: 13 residues.

V and J are TRBV5-1 and TRBJ1-1; no clear D gene. This CDR3 comprises 14 residues. V shed 0 bases and J shed 1 base, with 7 bases lying between them. The germline V gene has CDR1 SGHRS and CDR2 YFSETQ. CDR3 sequence reads: CASSLDGPNTEAFF. CDR3 coding DNA: TGCGCCAGCAGCTTGGATGGCCCGAACACTGAAGCTTTCTTT.

The chain has TRBV5-5 and TRBJ2-7; D is possibly TRBD1 (6 bases). V dropped 3 bases and J dropped 6 bases, with 10 bases sitting between them. Germline loops: CDR1 SGHKS, CDR2 YYEKEE (reference sequence). CDR3 length equals 12 residues. CDR3 coding DNA: TGTGCCAGCAGCTCCACAGGGCCCGAGCAGTACTTC. The encoded protein is CASSSTGPEQYF.

V gene TRBV19 combines with J gene TRBJ2-7; 9 nucleotides line up with TRBD1. Unmatched junction bases numbered 9, after V lost 8 bases and J lost 4 bases. CDR1 LNHDA and CDR2 SQIVND come from the germline V gene (reference sequence). The CDR3 loop spans 14 amino acids. DNA for the CDR3: TGTGCCAGTTCCCAACAGGGGGCGGTTTACGAGCAGTACTTC. Protein: CASSQQGAVYEQYF.

The CDR3, as DNA: TGTGCCAGCAGTGAACCGGGACAGGGTATGAATGAGCAGTTCTTC. Residues: CASSEPGQGMNEQFF. This chain uses TRBV25-1 with TRBJ2-1, with 9 bases identical to TRBD1. V gave up 2 bases and J gave up 7 bases; unmatched junction bases: 6. CDR3 length: 15 amino acids. Germline-derived CDR1 and CDR2 are MGHDK and SYGVNS.

The chain carries TRBV27 and TRBJ2-7; no definite D call. V lost 4 bases, J lost 4 bases, and 5 bases lay in between. The CDR3 runs to 11 residues. CDR1 is MNHEY, CDR2 SMNVEV, per germline (reference sequence). In nucleotides, the CDR3 is TGTGCCAGCAGTTCCCGTTACGAGCAGTACTTC. Translated: CASSSRYEQYF.

V is TRBV10-3 and J is TRBJ2-7; D might be TRBD2 (6 bases). The V end lost 0 bases, the J end lost 4 bases, and 16 bases lay between the germline ends. The CDR3 covers 16 residues. The germline gives CDR1 ENHRY, CDR2 SYGVKD. The chain's CDR3 is CAISESGLPGAYEQYF. The DNA for the CDR3 is TGTGCCATCAGTGAGTCAGGCCTTCCGGGAGCATACGAGCAGTACTTC.

The chain uses TRBV5-1 and TRBJ2-3, with 9 bases fitting TRBD1. Germline lookup yields CDR1 SGHRS and CDR2 YFSETQ. Losses at the gene ends were 4 bases for V and 6 bases for J; bases not matched to a gene: 3. This CDR3 contains 13 residues. In nucleotides, the CDR3 is TGCGCCAGCAGCGACAGGGGGATCGATACGCAGTATTTT. Protein product: CASSDRGIDTQYF.

This chain joins TRBV7-3 and TRBJ2-3; the match to TRBD2 covers 8 bases. Germline-derived CDR1 and CDR2 are SGHTA and FQGTGA. There are 15 residues in the CDR3. The V segment lost 4 bases and the J segment 2 bases; nucleotides outside the gene matches: 5. The CDR3 spells CASSYSGENTDTQYF. DNA for the CDR3: TGTGCCAGCAGCTATAGCGGGGAAAACACAGATACGCAGTATTTT.

This chain joins TRBV11-2 and TRBJ2-5, with a possible D match to TRBD1 (6 bases). With 5 bases removed from V and 1 base from J, the gap between germline ends came to 11 bases. The length of the CDR3 is 14 residues. Germline CDR1 reads SGHAT; CDR2 reads FQNNGV. As DNA, the CDR3 is TGTGCCAGCAGCCGGGGACAACTCCAAGAGACCCAGTACTTC. Its translation is CASSRGQLQETQYF.

V gene TRBV6-5 combines with J gene TRBJ2-7; TRBD1 matches at 9 bases. J gave up 3 bases and V 5 bases, and 8 bases lay outside the gene matches. The CDR3 is 15 residues long. Germline assignment: CDR1 MNHEY and CDR2 SVGAGI. The CDR3, as DNA: TGTGCCAGCAGTCACCAGACAGGGGGTATCTACGAGCAGTACTTC. It codes for CASSHQTGGIYEQYF.

The rearrangement links TRBV14 to TRBJ1-1; D may be TRBD1 (6 bases). The germline V gene encodes CDR1 SGHDN and CDR2 FVKESK. V dropped 4 bases and J dropped 8 bases, with 14 bases sitting between them. The CDR3 is 13 residues long. Here the CDR3 DNA reads TGTGCCAGCAGCCTACAGGGTTTTACGGAAGCTTTCTTT. The encoded protein is CASSLQGFTEAFF.

The chain couples TRBV7-9 to TRBJ1-4; 7 bases are a match to TRBD1. Germline CDR1 and CDR2: SEHNR and FQNEAQ (reference sequence). J was trimmed by 6 bases and V by 3 bases; bases with no gene match: 7. The CDR3 has 15 residues. DNA for the CDR3: TGTGCCAGCAGCTTCTTTACAGGGGCGGATGAAAAACTGTTTTTT. Protein: CASSFFTGADEKLFF. Filled out from reference TRBV7-9 and TRBJ1-4, the complete variable domain reads DTGVSQNPRHKITKRGQNVTFRCDPISEHNRLYWYRQTLGQGPEFLTYFQNEAQLEKSRLLSDRFSAERPKGSFSTLEIQRTEQGDSAMYLCASSFFTGADEKLFFGSGTQLSVL.

This chain connects TRBV7-9 to TRBJ2-1; D is perhaps TRBD2 (5 bases). Trimming took 0 bases from V and 6 from J, leaving 9 bases between them. CDR1 is SEHNR, CDR2 FQNEAQ, per germline (reference sequence). The CDR3 consists of 14 residues. The CDR3, as DNA: TGTGCCAGCAGCTTAGCGGTCGGAGGCAATGAGCAGTTCTTC. Encoded protein: CASSLAVGGNEQFF.

V usage is TRBV19 and J usage is TRBJ1-2; a possible D gene is TRBD1 (5 bases). Looked up from germline, CDR1 is LNHDA and CDR2 is SQIVND (reference sequence). This CDR3 has 17 residues. Trimming pared 3 bases from V and 2 bases from J, leaving 19 bases between. Written as DNA, the CDR3 is TGTGCCAGTAGTATCCCCGGATCACCTGACAGAAACTATGGCTACACCTTC. Its translation: CASSIPGSPDRNYGYTF.

The chain employs TRBV30 and TRBJ1-2; unclear D gene. Germline V CDR1 and CDR2: GTSNPN, SVGIG (reference sequence). V was clipped by 7 bases and J by 4 bases, with 16 bases between them. This CDR3 region has 13 residues. In nucleotides, the CDR3 is TGTGCCTCGCCAAATAAAGGCGGCTATGGCTACACCTTC. It is translated as CASPNKGGYGYTF.

The chain joins TRBV7-8 to TRBJ1-6; D ambiguous. The V and J ends lost 3 bases and 13 bases respectively, with 19 bases between them. Germline values: CDR1 SGHVS, CDR2 FQNEAQ. The CDR3 is made up of 15 amino acids. CDR3 coding DNA: TGTGCCAGCAGCTTTGCAACCCCAGCCGGGGATCCCCTCCACTTT. Translated: CASSFATPAGDPLHF. Full variable domain (outside the CDR3, taken from reference TRBV7-8 and TRBJ1-6): GAGVSQSPRYKVAKRGQDVALRCDPISGHVSLFWYQQALGQGPEFLTYFQNEAQLDKSGLPSDRFFAERPEGSVSTLKIQRTQQEDSAVYLCASSFATPAGDPLHFGNGTRLTVT.

The genes are TRBV19 and TRBJ1-1; 7 bases fit TRBD1. Trimming took 6 bases from V and 1 from J; bases not matched to a gene: 8. The CDR3 has 15 amino acids. Germline V gene lookup returns CDR1 LNHDA and CDR2 SQIVND (reference sequence). The CDR3 sequence: CASSTGAGGNTEAFF. CDR3 DNA sequence: TGTGCCAGTAGCACCGGGGCAGGGGGGAACACTGAAGCTTTCTTT.

V usage is TRBV10-1 and J usage is TRBJ2-1, with 8 bases matching TRBD2. CDR1 WNHNN and CDR2 SYGVQD come from the germline V gene (reference sequence). CDR3 length equals 15 residues. V shed 0 bases and J 7 bases; nucleotides not matched to a gene: 5. Written as DNA, the CDR3 is TGCGCCAGCAGTGAGTCGGGGACTAGGGGTAATGAGCAGTTCTTC. Translated, it gives CASSESGTRGNEQFF.

As DNA, the CDR3 is TGTGCCAGCCAACCTAGACAGGGGAACACTGAAGCTTTCTTT. Translation: CASQPRQGNTEAFF. The rearrangement uses TRBV7-2 and TRBJ1-1; TRBD1 matches 7 bases. The CDR3 runs 14 residues. Germline V gives CDR1 SGHTA, CDR2 FQGNSA. Trimming removed 8 bases from V and 1 base from J; junction bases left unmatched: 7.

This chain uses TRBV27 with TRBJ1-1, with 9 positions matching TRBD1. This CDR3 is built from 15 residues. Germline assignment: CDR1 MNHEY and CDR2 SMNVEV (reference sequence). J was trimmed by 1 base and V by 8 bases; bases with no gene match: 8. The CDR3 loop reads CASGSQGAANTEAFF. The CDR3 nucleotides read TGTGCCAGCGGCTCACAGGGGGCGGCGAACACTGAAGCTTTCTTT.

The chain joins TRBV6-1 to TRBJ2-3, with 8 nucleotides matching TRBD1. The CDR3 has 16 residues. Trimming took 4 bases from V and 4 from J; bases not matched to a gene: 10. Germline V gives CDR1 MNHNS, CDR2 SASEGT. CDR3 nucleotide sequence: TGTGCCAGCAGTGGTGCCGATGGACAGGGAGCAGATACGCAGTATTTT. This translates into CASSGADGQGADTQYF.

This chain uses TRBV2 with TRBJ2-7, with D tentatively TRBD2 (7 bases). Between the trimmed V and J ends, which lost 8 bases and 2 bases, there was a span of 16 bases. Germline V gene sequence: CDR1 SNHLY, CDR2 FYNNEI. The CDR3 contains 14 residues. For the CDR3, the DNA is TGTGCCAGCCGAGGGGGGGCAGGCCCCTACGAGCAGTACTTC. It translates to CASRGGAGPYEQYF.

The V call is TRBV7-8, the J call TRBJ2-1, with TRBD2 matching 11 bases. The junction had 6 bases not matched to a gene; V was cut back by 4 bases and J by 7 bases. Germline assignment: CDR1 SGHVS and CDR2 FQNEAQ. The CDR3 is 15 residues long. CDR3 nucleotide sequence: TGTGCCAGCAGCTCCTTAGCGGGAGGGCCTAATGAGCAGTTCTTC. Residues: CASSSLAGGPNEQFF.

The chain carries TRBV19 and TRBJ2-1, with 14 positions matching TRBD2. J gave up 10 bases and V 8 bases, and 10 bases lay outside the gene matches. The CDR3 sequence is 15 residues long. CDR1 is LNHDA, CDR2 SQIVND, per germline (reference sequence). The CDR3 here is CASQRLAGGLEEQFF. Written as DNA, the CDR3 is TGTGCCAGTCAGCGACTAGCGGGGGGGTTGGAGGAGCAGTTCTTC.

The chain links TRBV7-2 to TRBJ1-4, with unresolved D. CDR3 length: 13 amino acids. V lost 2 bases to trimming and J lost 8 bases, with 9 bases between them. CDR1 and CDR2 (germline): SGHTA, FQGNSA. The CDR3 here is CASSLNAREKLFF. In DNA form, the CDR3 reads TGTGCCAGCAGCTTAAATGCCCGGGAAAAACTGTTTTTT.

V gene TRBV27 combines with J gene TRBJ1-1, with a possible D match to TRBD1 (6 bases). CDR3 length equals 13 residues. The ends were cut back, 2 bases at V and 4 bases at J, with 8 bases in the middle. CDR1 MNHEY and CDR2 SMNVEV come from the germline V gene (reference sequence). CDR3 protein: CASSLGQRTEAFF. The CDR3 DNA reads as TGTGCCAGCAGTTTAGGACAGCGCACTGAAGCTTTCTTT.

V and J are TRBV11-2 and TRBJ1-1; D unclear. Germline V gene lookup returns CDR1 SGHAT and CDR2 FQNNGV. The CDR3 has 16 amino acids. The V gene lost 6 bases and the J gene lost 0 bases, with 17 bases spanning the gap. The CDR3 spells CASRWEGNLMNTEAFF. CDR3 bases: TGTGCCAGCAGGTGGGAGGGCAACCTAATGAACACTGAAGCTTTCTTT.

CDR3 loop: CAWNRGTSGTDTQYF. CDR3 in DNA: TGTGCCTGGAACCGGGGGACTAGCGGCACAGATACGCAGTATTTT. V gene TRBV30 combines with J gene TRBJ2-3; the match to TRBD2 covers 10 bases. CDR3 length equals 15 residues. Germline trimming cut 4 bases from V and 1 base from J; bases unmatched to any gene: 5. CDR1 is GTSNPN and CDR2 is SVGIG in the germline V gene (reference sequence).